These 32 T cell receptor beta chains share one sample of origin, sequenced in a study of T cells after yellow fever vaccination. Using its own MiXCR run on the 5' RACE reads, TCRdb lists one record per CDR3 protein. The sample holds 150,000 to 200,000 distinct CDR3 sequences, approximately 6.7% seen once. The sequenced sample was CD4+ T cells sorted from PBMCs, obtained more than 4 days after the first yellow fever vaccination. The receptors derive from a man between 18 and 35 years old who received the YFV17D yellow fever vaccine.

This clonotype was seen ten or more times. V and J are TRBV7-8 and TRBJ1-2; D gene unclear. Trimming took 1 base from V and 2 from J, leaving 11 bases between them. Germline-derived CDR1 and CDR2 are SGHVS and FQNEAQ. This CDR3 contains 15 residues. The CDR3 sequence: CASSLEAGRNYGYTF. In DNA form, the CDR3 reads TGTGCCAGCAGCTTAGAAGCAGGCCGAAACTATGGCTACACCTTC.

Concerning this clonotype itself: The junction differs from germline at one of its ends, possibly a read error. This chain links TRBV7-3 with TRBJ1-1, with D possibly matching TRBD1 (6 bases). Germline V gene lookup returns CDR1 SGHTA and CDR2 FQGTGA. This CDR3 comprises 14 residues. The CDR3 DNA reads TGTGCCAGCAGCATAACAGGGCCAGGTACTGAAGCTTTCTTT. Residues: CASSITGPGTEAFF. The whole variable domain, remainder taken from reference TRBV7-3 and TRBJ1-1, is GAGVSQTPSNKVTEKGKYVELRCDPISGHTALYWYRQSLGQGPEFLIYFQGTGAADDSGLPNDRFFAVRPEGSVSTLKIQRTERGDSAVYLCASSITGPGTEAFFGQGTRLTVV.

Ten or more counts support this clonotype. The genes are TRBV7-9 and TRBJ2-7; D call uncertain. This CDR3 contains 11 residues. Germline V lookup: CDR1 SEHNR, CDR2 FQNEAQ (reference sequence). With 3 bases removed from V and 5 bases from J, the gap between germline ends came to 5 bases. In DNA, the CDR3 is TGTGCCAGCAGCTTCTTGGACGAGCAGTACTTC. Protein product: CASSFLDEQYF.

Comment on this clonotype: A much larger clone lies one base from this, so it may be a read error. The V gene is TRBV30, the J gene TRBJ2-7; D unresolved. The CDR3 is 12 residues long. The germline CDR1 and CDR2 sequences are GTSNPN and SVGIG (reference sequence). The ends were cut back, 3 bases at V and 0 bases at J, with 6 bases in the middle. The CDR3 DNA is TGTGCCTGGAGGGACGGCTCCTACGAGCAGTACTTC. This codes for CAWRDGSYEQYF.

This clonotype came up many times. The J gene is TRBJ1-2, the V gene TRBV7-6; a weak D match, TRBD1 (6 bases). The V gene's germline CDR1 is SGHVS and CDR2 FNYEAQ. V lost 5 bases and J 4 bases, leaving 11 bases between the germline ends. The CDR3 is 13 amino acids. The CDR3 coding sequence is TGTGCCAGCAGCAGGGGGGTGATCTATGGCTACACCTTC. As protein: CASSRGVIYGYTF.

The V gene is TRBV6-1, the J gene TRBJ1-6; possibly TRBD1 for D (6 bases). V gave up 6 bases and J gave up 7 bases, with 19 bases separating them. The CDR3 has 16 amino acids. The germline V gene has CDR1 MNHNS and CDR2 SASEGT. DNA for the CDR3: TGTGCCAGCAGCGATCAAGGGGGTCTGACCAATTCACCCCTCCACTTT. Amino acids: CASSDQGGLTNSPLHF.

This clonotype was counted a few times. The rearrangement joins TRBV12-2 to TRBJ2-1; TRBD1 reflects the table's D call only, with no check against the DNA. TRBV12-2 is a pseudogene. CDR3 length equals 17 residues. As DNA, the CDR3 is TGTGCAAGTCGCTTAGCAAAGACCGGGACAGGAAACAATGAGCAGTTCTTC. As protein: CASRLAKTGTGNNEQFF.

This clonotype has a count of ten or more. The chain employs TRBV7-9 and TRBJ1-5, with TRBD1 matching over 9 bases. The CDR3 sequence is 15 residues long. From germline, CDR1 is SEHNR and CDR2 FQNEAQ (reference sequence). J was trimmed by 2 bases and V by 3 bases; bases with no gene match: 2. The CDR3 nucleotides are TGTGCCAGCAGCTTCGGGGACAGGGGCAATCAGCCCCAGCATTTT. Residues: CASSFGDRGNQPQHF.

This clonotype was detected ten times or more. The chain is built from TRBV5-1 and TRBJ2-1, with 7 nucleotides matching TRBD1. CDR1 and CDR2 (germline): SGHRS, YFSETQ. With 4 bases clipped from V and 0 bases from J, the junction kept 7 bases outside the gene matches. This CDR3 comprises 16 residues. CDR3 residues: CASSTGTVPSYNEQFF. The CDR3 DNA reads as TGCGCCAGCAGCACGGGGACAGTTCCCTCCTACAATGAGCAGTTCTTC.

This sequence joins TRBV6-1 and TRBJ2-2; 9 bases fit TRBD1. Germline V lookup: CDR1 MNHNS, CDR2 SASEGT. J gave up 7 bases and V 6 bases, and 6 bases lay outside the gene matches. This CDR3 is built from 14 residues. The CDR3: CASSPQGASGELFF. The CDR3 DNA reads TGTGCCAGCAGCCCACAGGGGGCTAGCGGGGAGCTGTTTTTT.

This clonotype was seen at least ten times. The chain recombines TRBV20-1 with TRBJ2-5; D may be TRBD1 (7 bases). Per germline, CDR1 DFQATT and CDR2 SNEGSKA (reference sequence). V lost 6 bases and J lost 6, with 14 bases in between. The CDR3 length is 12 residues. This chain's CDR3 is CSARGDVQTQYF. The CDR3 DNA sequence: TGCAGTGCCAGGGGGGACGTACAGACCCAGTACTTC.

On this clonotype: A much larger clone sits a single nucleotide away, making a read error possible. The chain has TRBV25-1 and TRBJ2-1, with D possibly being TRBD1 (5 bases). This CDR3 contains 13 residues. Trimming cost V 9 bases and J 5 bases, with 14 bases left between them. CDR1 is MGHDK and CDR2 is SYGVNS in the germline V gene. CDR3 bases: TGTGCCAGTACCCCAGGGCACCACAATGAGCAGTTCTTC. It specifies CASTPGHHNEQFF. Combining the CDR3 with reference TRBV25-1 and TRBJ2-1 gives the whole variable domain EADIYQTPRYLVIGTGKKITLECSQTMGHDKMYWYQQDPGMELHLIHYSYGVNSTEKGDLSSESTVSRIRTEHFPLTLESARPSHTSQYLCASTPGHHNEQFFGPGTRLTVL.

This clonotype was detected ten times or more. The V call is TRBV27, the J call TRBJ2-5, with TRBD2 identical over 9 bases. CDR1 is MNHEY, CDR2 SMNVEV, per germline (reference sequence). This CDR3 comprises 14 residues. V lost 6 bases and J lost 5; bases outside the gene matches: 7. The CDR3 spells CASRRGGLGETQYF. Written as DNA, the CDR3 is TGTGCCAGCAGGCGGGGGGGCCTAGGGGAGACCCAGTACTTC.

This clonotype has ten or more counts. V is TRBV7-2 and J is TRBJ2-5; D might be TRBD2 (5 bases). The CDR3 length is 14 residues. V shed 3 bases and J shed 5 bases, with 13 bases lying between them. The germline V gene has CDR1 SGHTA and CDR2 FQGNSA. The CDR3: CASSLRPSRETQYF. Here the CDR3 DNA reads TGTGCCAGCAGCTTGAGGCCTAGCCGGGAGACCCAGTACTTC.

The chain has TRBV10-3 and TRBJ2-3; 8 nucleotides line up with TRBD1. The CDR3 spans 15 residues. Germline assignment: CDR1 ENHRY and CDR2 SYGVKD. The ends lost 2 bases at V and 3 bases at J; junction bases unmatched: 4. CDR3 sequence reads: CAISEAGGITDTQYF. The CDR3 DNA sequence: TGTGCCATCAGTGAGGCAGGGGGCATTACAGATACGCAGTATTTT.

This clonotype was detected many times. The chain recombines TRBV7-2 with TRBJ1-2, with D perhaps TRBD1 (6 bases). Germline values: CDR1 SGHTA, CDR2 FQGNSA. V was clipped by 2 bases and J by 7 bases, with 23 bases between them. The CDR3 covers 17 residues. CDR3 in DNA: TGTGCCAGCAGCTTATCGGGGACAACCGAAAGACCTGCTGGCTACACCTTC. It translates to CASSLSGTTERPAGYTF.

This clonotype was recorded many times. This chain joins TRBV6-5 and TRBJ2-3; D uncertain. Germline CDR1 reads MNHEY; CDR2 reads SVGAGI. This CDR3 contains 13 residues. V lost 10 bases and J 2 bases, leaving 13 bases between the germline ends. The CDR3 loop reads CATQTPLTDTQYF. The CDR3 coding sequence is TGTGCCACCCAGACCCCCCTCACAGATACGCAGTATTTT.

This clonotype showed up many times. The rearrangement links TRBV5-4 to TRBJ2-4; TRBD1 matches at 7 bases. After removal of 3 bases from V and 3 bases from J, the junction contained 9 bases not matched to a gene. CDR1 SGHNT and CDR2 YYREEE come from the germline V gene (reference sequence). CDR3 length: 16 amino acids. The CDR3 bases are TGTGCCAGCAGCTCGGGACAGTCTCAGGACAAAAACATTCAGTACTTC. Translation gives CASSSGQSQDKNIQYF.

This clonotype was counted only a few times. The V and J genes are TRBV20-1 and TRBJ1-1; a weak D match, TRBD1 (5 bases). V lost 1 base to trimming and J lost 7 bases, with 10 bases between them. Germline values: CDR1 DFQATT, CDR2 SNEGSKA (reference sequence). The CDR3 extends over 12 amino acids. The chain's CDR3 is CSARGGGNEAFF. Written as DNA, the CDR3 is TGCAGTGCTAGAGGGGGGGGAAATGAAGCTTTCTTT.

In this sample, this clonotype turned up many times. This chain links TRBV15 with TRBJ2-7, with 7 bases lining up with TRBD1. Germline loops: CDR1 LNHNV, CDR2 YYDKDF (reference sequence). Trimming took 4 bases from V and 2 from J; bases not matched to a gene: 11. This CDR3 spans 16 amino acids. The CDR3 DNA is TGTGCCACCAGCAAAAACCCGACAGGGACCCCCTACGAGCAGTACTTC. Its protein product is CATSKNPTGTPYEQYF. Based on the CDR3 plus reference TRBV15 and TRBJ2-7, the full variable domain is DAMVIQNPRYQVTQFGKPVTLSCSQTLNHNVMYWYQQKSSQAPKLLFHYYDKDFNNEADTPDNFQSRRPNTSFCFLDIRSPGLGDTAMYLCATSKNPTGTPYEQYFGPGTRLTVT.

The sample holds many counts of this clonotype. The DNA of the CDR3 is TGTGCCACCAGTGTCGGGGGTCAAGAGACCCAGTACTTC. Translation: CATSVGGQETQYF. J is TRBJ2-5 and V is TRBV24-1, with D tentatively TRBD2 (6 bases). V lost 5 bases, J lost 2 bases, and 8 bases lay in between. The CDR3 runs to 13 residues. From germline, CDR1 is KGHDR and CDR2 SFDVKD.

This clonotype was seen at least ten times. V is TRBV14 and J is TRBJ1-1; D might be TRBD1 (5 bases). Trimming removed 3 bases from V and 5 bases from J, with 19 bases in between. The CDR3 is 16 amino acids. The germline V gene has CDR1 SGHDN and CDR2 FVKESK. CDR3 coding DNA: TGTGCCAGCAGCCACCTGATCCGGGACGAGTTTACTGAAGCTTTCTTT. Its translation: CASSHLIRDEFTEAFF.

The rearrangement links TRBV9 to TRBJ1-6; no clear D gene. Germline V CDR1 and CDR2: SGDLS, YYNGEE. The CDR3 length is 14 residues. Trimming shortened V by 3 bases and J by 7 bases, and 11 bases separated the two germline ends. Written as DNA, the CDR3 is TGTGCCAGCAGCGAAGGATGGCCAAATTCACCCCTCCACTTT. Translation gives CASSEGWPNSPLHF.

This clonotype was seen more than once but under ten times. The V and J genes are TRBV24-1 and TRBJ1-2, with D perhaps matching TRBD1 (5 bases). The CDR3 is made up of 14 amino acids. V was shortened by 5 bases and J by 2 bases, with 11 bases between the two germline ends. CDR1 is KGHDR and CDR2 is SFDVKD in the germline V gene. The CDR3, as DNA: TGTGCCACCAGTGTTACAGGAATAAACTATGGCTACACCTTC. Translating it yields CATSVTGINYGYTF.

This clonotype was picked up many times. V is TRBV4-3 and J is TRBJ2-1; D ambiguous. Germline-derived CDR1 and CDR2 are LGHNA and YSLEER. V shed 4 bases and J shed 7 bases, with 11 bases lying between them. The CDR3 is made up of 13 amino acids. The CDR3 sequence is CASSPINTNEQFF. Written as DNA, the CDR3 is TGCGCCAGCAGCCCGATAAACACAAATGAGCAGTTCTTC.

This clonotype was counted ten times or more. The genes are TRBV7-2 and TRBJ2-5; TRBD2 matches at 8 bases. The germline gives CDR1 SGHTA, CDR2 FQGNSA. The CDR3 is 16 amino acids. J was trimmed by 1 base and V by 5 bases; bases with no gene match: 9. CDR3 nucleotide sequence: TGTGCCAGCAGCACCCCTCCGGGGGGGATCCAAGAGACCCAGTACTTC. Translation: CASSTPPGGIQETQYF.

The sample holds many counts of this clonotype. The chain recombines TRBV28 with TRBJ2-1; no firm D call. The CDR3 is 14 residues long. CDR1 and CDR2 from the germline V gene are MDHEN and SYDVKM. Trimming removed 5 bases from V and 1 base from J, with 9 bases in between. The CDR3: CASSPPESYNEQFF. CDR3 DNA: TGTGCCAGCAGTCCCCCCGAATCCTACAATGAGCAGTTCTTC.

In DNA, the CDR3 is TGTGCCTGGAGTCCTGGGCTTCCGGGGCATGAGCAGTTCTTC. Its translation is CAWSPGLPGHEQFF. The chain couples TRBV30 to TRBJ2-1; perhaps D is TRBD1 or TRBD2 (5 bases each). V was pared by 2 bases and J by 8 bases, with 16 bases between. Germline V gives CDR1 GTSNPN, CDR2 SVGIG (reference sequence). CDR3 length: 14 amino acids.

This clonotype was detected only a few times. The chain links TRBV4-1 to TRBJ2-1, with 7 bases matching TRBD2. In germline, CDR1 is MGHRA, CDR2 YSYEKL. With V trimmed by 5 bases and J by 15 bases, 13 bases remained unmatched. CDR3 size: 13 residues. The CDR3 region has the DNA TGCGCCAGCAGCGGCGCAAAGAGTCGGGGGGTGTTCTTC. Protein sequence: CASSGAKSRGVFF.

This clonotype was detected many times. The CDR3 DNA sequence: TGCGCCAGCAGCTCATCCGGGACAGGGGGAGAGCAGTTCTTC. Translation: CASSSSGTGGEQFF. The rearrangement joins TRBV5-1 to TRBJ2-1; 11 positions agree with TRBD1. This CDR3 spans 14 amino acids. Unmatched junction bases numbered 6, after V lost 3 bases and J lost 10 bases. Germline CDR1 and CDR2: SGHRS and YFSETQ. The complete variable domain, with remaining parts taken from reference TRBV5-1 and TRBJ2-1, reads KAGVTQTPRYLIKTRGQQVTLSCSPISGHRSVSWYQQTPGQGLQFLFEYFSETQRNKGNFPGRFSGRQFSNSRSEMNVSTLELGDSALYLCASSSSGTGGEQFFGPGTRLTVL.

The table lists this clonotype with many counts. The chain is built from TRBV5-5 and TRBJ2-1, with D hard to call. V was shortened by 0 bases and J by 3 bases, with 10 bases between the two germline ends. The V gene's germline CDR1 is SGHKS and CDR2 YYEKEE (reference sequence). CDR3 length equals 15 residues. CDR3 DNA: TGTGCCAGCAGCTTGGGAGGAAGTGGCTACAATGAGCAGTTCTTC. Translation gives CASSLGGSGYNEQFF.

The chain uses TRBV7-2 and TRBJ2-7; maybe TRBD2 (6 bases). Germline CDR1 and CDR2: SGHTA and FQGNSA. The CDR3 spans 15 residues. Between the trimmed V and J ends, which lost 1 base and 2 bases, there was a span of 12 bases. CDR3: CASSLVAEPTYEQYV. CDR3 nucleotide sequence: TGTGCCAGCAGCTTAGTAGCGGAACCTACCTACGAGCAGTACGTC.